The sequence of this TCR beta chain was determined in a study of response to subunit inactivated influenza vaccine. TCRdb re-called the RT-PCR reads with MiXCR, one entry per CDR3 protein. Of 300,000 to 350,000 distinct CDR3 sequences in the sample, about 20% are singletons; the top ten hold 10%. The study, taken as a whole, reports: Researchers suggested that each seasonal influenza vaccination recruits few new T cells.

With regard to this clonotype: The target antigen is unknown.

This CDR3 has 13 amino acids. Germline V lookup: CDR1 MDHEN, CDR2 SYDVKM. The ends were cut back, 7 bases at V and 5 bases at J, with 14 bases in the middle. This sequence joins TRBV28 and TRBJ2-5; TRBD2 might be the D (6 bases). This receptor was identified in a man in his fifties or sixties who received an inactivated influenza vaccine. Sequences were derived from PBMCs from blood, sampled about 20 months after vaccination. CDR3 in DNA: TGTGCCAGCACCTCGGGGGAAGGGGAGACCCAGTACTTC. The encoded protein is CASTSGEGETQYF.